These 17 T cell receptor beta chains were all obtained from the same sample, sequenced in a study of T cell repertoires in cytomegalovirus infection. TCRdb re-analysed the reads in MiXCR, keeping a single row per CDR3 protein. The data contain some 600,000 distinct CDR3 sequences, approximately 25% of them singletons. Sequenced: CD8+ T cells from PBMCs. The receptors derive from a human donor in good health (CMV status not recorded). Some clones in this sample may be carry-over from other donors' samples.

This clonotype was seen ten or more times. J is TRBJ2-1 and V is TRBV7-2; possible D gene TRBD2, 5 bases. The V end was cut by 4 bases, the J end by 0 bases, with 10 bases between. Germline CDR1 and CDR2: SGHTA and FQGNSA. The length of the CDR3 is 15 residues. The CDR3 DNA follows: TGTGCCAGCAGCTCCGACACTAGCTCCTACAATGAGCAGTTCTTC. It encodes CASSSDTSSYNEQFF.

J is TRBJ1-5 and V is TRBV28; no reliable D call. Germline V gene sequence: CDR1 MDHEN, CDR2 SYDVKM. Trimming removed 5 bases from V and 3 bases from J, with 11 bases in between. The CDR3 spans 14 residues. The CDR3 is CASSISGINQPQHF. CDR3 in DNA: TGTGCCAGCAGTATTTCCGGGATCAATCAGCCCCAGCATTTT.

The chain uses TRBV13 and TRBJ2-7; D might be TRBD2 (6 bases). Germline CDR1 reads PRHDT; CDR2 reads FYEKMQ (reference sequence). V dropped 6 bases and J dropped 2 bases, with 8 bases sitting between them. The CDR3 covers 12 residues. The CDR3 sequence is CASREGAYEQYF. CDR3 coding DNA: TGTGCCAGCAGGGAGGGTGCCTACGAGCAGTACTTC.

This chain links TRBV20-1 with TRBJ2-7; D unresolved. V lost 1 base and J 6 bases, leaving 13 bases between the germline ends. Germline assignment: CDR1 DFQATT and CDR2 SNEGSKA (reference sequence). The CDR3 is made up of 13 amino acids. In DNA form, the CDR3 reads TGCAGTGCTAGAGGTCCAAACGGGCCCGAGCAGTACTTC. The encoded protein is CSARGPNGPEQYF.

This clonotype showed up just a few times. The chain employs TRBV28 and TRBJ2-7; a possible D gene is TRBD1 (6 bases). The CDR3 has 15 residues. Trimming pared 0 bases from V and 5 bases from J, leaving 14 bases between. The germline gives CDR1 MDHEN, CDR2 SYDVKM. This CDR3 reads CASSLWGRGTDEQYV. CDR3 DNA sequence: TGTGCCAGCAGTTTATGGGGCAGGGGAACAGACGAGCAGTACGTC.

The chain uses TRBV4-1 and TRBJ1-1; no reliable D call. The CDR3 is made up of 15 amino acids. With 3 bases removed from V and 3 bases from J, the gap between germline ends came to 14 bases. The germline gives CDR1 MGHRA, CDR2 YSYEKL. CDR3 loop: CASSQSPYGDTEAFF. In DNA, the CDR3 is TGCGCCAGCAGCCAGTCACCATATGGTGACACTGAAGCTTTCTTT.

The chain carries TRBV14 and TRBJ2-7; no clear D gene. The germline gives CDR1 SGHDN, CDR2 FVKESK. There are 14 residues in the CDR3. The V end was cut by 5 bases, the J end by 3 bases, with 14 bases between. As DNA, the CDR3 is TGTGCCAGCAGCACCAAGTGGTGGGGCTACGAGCAGTACTTC. This translates into CASSTKWWGYEQYF.

In this sample, this clonotype turned up many times. The chain recombines TRBV11-3 with TRBJ1-6; TRBD1 matches 7 bases. J was trimmed by 10 bases and V by 7 bases; bases with no gene match: 28. This CDR3 contains 20 residues. Per germline, CDR1 SGHNT and CDR2 YENEEA. The CDR3 DNA follows: TGTGCCAGCAACAGACCCCCAGGTCGCATAGGGGGCAGGGGTGGATCACCCCTCCACTTT. It specifies CASNRPPGRIGGRGGSPLHF.

This clonotype was seen more than once but under ten times. This chain links TRBV9 with TRBJ2-2; possibly TRBD1 for D (6 bases). Per the germline V gene, CDR1 is SGDLS and CDR2 is YYNGEE. The CDR3 loop spans 15 amino acids. V was clipped by 3 bases and J by 7 bases, with 16 bases between them. DNA of the CDR3: TGTGCCAGCAGCGGGGGGCCGCACCGGGGCGGGGAGCTGTTTTTT. Its protein is CASSGGPHRGGELFF.

Many counts were recorded for this clonotype. The chain combines TRBV7-8 with TRBJ2-2, with TRBD1 matching 7 bases. The CDR3 extends over 16 amino acids. Trimming at V came to 2 bases and at J to 0 bases, leaving 3 bases not matched to a gene. Germline V gene lookup returns CDR1 SGHVS and CDR2 FQNEAQ. CDR3 loop: CASSLKGGANTGELFF. CDR3 DNA: TGTGCCAGCAGCTTAAAAGGGGGCGCGAACACCGGGGAGCTGTTTTTT.

The genes are TRBV29-1 and TRBJ2-5, with 7 nucleotides matching TRBD1. Germline CDR1 SQVTM, CDR2 ANQGSEA. This CDR3 spans 13 amino acids. V was pared by 6 bases and J by 2 bases, with 6 bases of the junction left unmatched. Here the CDR3 reads CSVLRDRQETQYF. CDR3 in DNA: TGCAGCGTGCTCCGGGACAGACAAGAGACCCAGTACTTC.

The chain recombines TRBV6-1 with TRBJ2-7, with 7 positions matching TRBD1. Per the germline V gene, CDR1 is MNHNS and CDR2 is SASEGT. The junction had 10 bases not matched to a gene; V was cut back by 6 bases and J by 2 bases. The CDR3 runs to 15 residues. The CDR3 DNA reads TGTGCCAGCAGCCCTCCAGGGACAGCTCCCTACGAGCAGTACTTC. Protein: CASSPPGTAPYEQYF.

This chain connects TRBV12-3 or TRBV12-4 to TRBJ2-3; 14 bases map to TRBD2. V was pared by 6 bases and J by 2 bases, with 16 bases of the junction left unmatched. This CDR3 has 20 residues. The CDR3 DNA reads TGTGCCAGCAGCGCTGTCCCAGGGACTAGCGGGGGAGATTTCACAGATACGCAGTATTTT. Residues: CASSAVPGTSGGDFTDTQYF.

There are a few counts of this clonotype. This chain uses TRBV14 with TRBJ2-1, with 7 bases aligning to TRBD1. The CDR3 runs 15 residues. The germline gives CDR1 SGHDN, CDR2 FVKESK. With V trimmed by 4 bases and J by 10 bases, 13 bases remained unmatched. The CDR3: CASSRGQPKRGEQFF. The CDR3 region has the DNA TGTGCCAGCAGCCGGGGACAGCCTAAGCGCGGGGAGCAGTTCTTC. Variable domain in full (rest from reference TRBV14 and TRBJ2-1): EAGVTQFPSHSVIEKGQTVTLRCDPISGHDNLYWYRRVMGKEIKFLLHFVKESKQDESGMPNNRFLAERTGGTYSTLKVQPAELEDSGVYFCASSRGQPKRGEQFFGPGTRLTVL.

V is TRBV9 and J is TRBJ2-7; D not certain. Looked up from germline, CDR1 is SGDLS and CDR2 is YYNGEE. The CDR3 is 13 amino acids. V was cut by 0 bases and J by 2 bases, with 6 bases left in between. CDR3 coding DNA: TGTGCCAGCAGCGTAGGGGAACCCTACGAGCAGTACTTC. It translates to CASSVGEPYEQYF.

The chain links TRBV20-1 to TRBJ2-3, with 7 bases aligning to TRBD2. Trimming at V came to 0 bases and at J to 4 bases, leaving 7 bases not matched to a gene. Germline CDR1 and CDR2: DFQATT and SNEGSKA (reference sequence). This CDR3 contains 15 residues. CDR3 sequence (DNA): TGCAGTGCTAGAGACGTCCATGCGGGGGCAGATACGCAGTATTTT. It translates to CSARDVHAGADTQYF.

The V call is TRBV18, the J call TRBJ2-1; D is uncertain. Germline CDR1 is KGHSH and CDR2 is LQKENI. The CDR3 is 13 amino acids. V was shortened by 3 bases and J by 4 bases, with 7 bases between the two germline ends. CDR3 nucleotide sequence: TGTGCCAGCTCACCCATACGGTACAATGAGCAGTTCTTC. This gives the protein CASSPIRYNEQFF. Together with reference TRBV18 and TRBJ2-1, the CDR3 gives the full variable domain: NAGVMQNPRHLVRRRGQEARLRCSPMKGHSHVYWYRQLPEEGLKFMVYLQKENIIDESGMPKERFSAEFPKEGPSILRIQQVVRGDSAAYFCASSPIRYNEQFFGPGTRLTVL.